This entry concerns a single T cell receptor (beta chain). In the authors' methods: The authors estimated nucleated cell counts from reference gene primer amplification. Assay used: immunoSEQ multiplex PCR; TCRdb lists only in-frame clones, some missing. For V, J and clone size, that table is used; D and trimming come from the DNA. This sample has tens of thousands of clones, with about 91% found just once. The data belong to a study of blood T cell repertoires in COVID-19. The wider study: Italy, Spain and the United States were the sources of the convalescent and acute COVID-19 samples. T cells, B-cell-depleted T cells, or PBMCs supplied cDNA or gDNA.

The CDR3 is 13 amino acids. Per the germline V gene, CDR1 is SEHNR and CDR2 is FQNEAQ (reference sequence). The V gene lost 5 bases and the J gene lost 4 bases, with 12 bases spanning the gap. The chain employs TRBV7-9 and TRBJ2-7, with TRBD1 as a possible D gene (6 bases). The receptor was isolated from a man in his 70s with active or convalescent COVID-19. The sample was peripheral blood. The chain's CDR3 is CASSHTDRYEQYF. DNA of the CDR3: TGTGCCAGCAGCCATACTGACAGGTACGAGCAGTACTTC.